Shown below are 11 T cell receptor beta chains from a single sample sequenced in a study of neurological immune-mediated disorders. One entry per CDR3 protein results from TCRdb running MiXCR on the 5' RACE reads. The sample contains some 15,000 distinct CDR3 sequences, about 13% of which appear only once. Sequenced: CD8+ T cells from blood. Source of these receptors: a female donor with HTLV-1-associated myelopathy (HAM/TSP).

The chain links TRBV3-1 to TRBJ2-7, with 15 nucleotides matching TRBD2. Germline CDR1 reads LGHDT; CDR2 reads YNNKEL (reference sequence). The CDR3 is 14 residues long. After removal of 5 bases from V and 5 bases from J, the junction contained 1 base not matched to a gene. CDR3 sequence: CASSGLAGGNEQYF. CDR3 coding DNA: TGTGCCAGCAGCGGACTAGCGGGGGGGAACGAGCAGTACTTC.

This clonotype showed up many times. The chain joins TRBV29-1 to TRBJ2-1; 14 bases are shared with TRBD2. In germline, CDR1 is SQVTM, CDR2 ANQGSEA. Unmatched junction bases numbered 8, after V lost 3 bases and J lost 7 bases. The CDR3 has 16 residues. The CDR3 is CSVDTGTSGGVNEQFF. The CDR3 bases are TGCAGCGTTGACACGGGGACTAGCGGGGGAGTAAATGAGCAGTTCTTC.

This clonotype was counted ten times or more. J is TRBJ1-1 and V is TRBV6-2 or TRBV6-3; weak D call: TRBD1 (5 bases). V was cut by 4 bases and J by 0 bases, with 15 bases left in between. The CDR3 has 16 amino acids. Germline CDR1 MNHEY, CDR2 SVGEGT. CDR3 sequence reads: CASSFLTDTVNTEAFF. In DNA form, the CDR3 reads TGTGCCAGCAGTTTCTTGACGGACACCGTGAACACTGAAGCTTTCTTT.

This clonotype appeared many times. CDR3 sequence reads: CASSYREERQPQHF. The DNA of the CDR3 is TGTGCCAGCAGCTACAGGGAGGAGAGACAGCCCCAGCATTTT. The V call is TRBV5-8, the J call TRBJ1-5; D possibly corresponds to TRBD1 (6 bases). V shed 3 bases and J shed 7 bases, with 14 bases lying between them. The germline gives CDR1 SGHTS, CDR2 YDEGEE. This CDR3 spans 14 amino acids.

In this sample, this clonotype turned up many times. The chain combines TRBV7-6 with TRBJ2-7; no firm D call. V was trimmed by 5 bases and J by 5 bases, leaving 10 bases between them. There are 12 residues in the CDR3. Germline V gene lookup returns CDR1 SGHVS and CDR2 FNYEAQ. CDR3 bases: TGTGCCAGCAGCCCCTCGGGTGACGAGCAGTACTTC. Translation gives CASSPSGDEQYF.

This clonotype was seen at least ten times. The V gene is TRBV24-1, the J gene TRBJ2-3; 7 bases fit TRBD1. Germline CDR1 is KGHDR and CDR2 is SFDVKD. The CDR3 loop spans 17 amino acids. The trim removed 1 base at V and 4 bases at J, leaving 10 bases unmatched. The chain's CDR3 is CATSDFRQGPAADTQYF. The CDR3 DNA reads as TGTGCCACCAGTGATTTTCGACAGGGCCCTGCGGCAGATACGCAGTATTTT.

This clonotype was seen ten or more times. The rearrangement links TRBV7-2 to TRBJ1-2; the D is unclear. Germline V gene sequence: CDR1 SGHTA, CDR2 FQGNSA. V was cut by 5 bases and J by 8 bases, with 21 bases left in between. The CDR3 loop spans 15 amino acids. DNA for the CDR3: TGTGCCAGCAGCCCGACGAGGGCGCCCCACCTGGGCTACACCTTC. Translation gives CASSPTRAPHLGYTF.

Ten or more counts support this clonotype. CDR3 amino acids: CASSFTSGFSYEQYF. The CDR3 nucleotides are TGTGCCAGCAGTTTCACGTCGGGGTTCTCCTACGAGCAGTACTTC. This rearrangement joins TRBV6-2 or TRBV6-3 to TRBJ2-7; weak D call: TRBD2 (5 bases). The CDR3 spans 15 residues. The V gene lost 4 bases and the J gene lost 0 bases, with 13 bases spanning the gap. Looked up from germline, CDR1 is MNHEY and CDR2 is SVGEGT.

This clonotype was recorded at least ten times. V gene TRBV7-6 combines with J gene TRBJ2-5; D might be TRBD1 or TRBD2, each matching 5 bases. Between the trimmed V and J ends, which lost 1 base and 4 bases, there was a span of 10 bases. This CDR3 is built from 14 residues. The V gene's germline CDR1 is SGHVS and CDR2 FNYEAQ. The CDR3 DNA sequence: TGTGCCAGCAGCTTAGACCCTGGGGGAGAGACCCAGTACTTC. Its protein product is CASSLDPGGETQYF.

CDR3 sequence reads: CATRDLPETTEAFF. CDR3 coding DNA: TGTGCCACCCGGGACCTCCCTGAAACCACTGAAGCTTTCTTT. V usage is TRBV10-3 and J usage is TRBJ1-1; weak D call: TRBD1 (5 bases). V shed 10 bases and J shed 4 bases, with 19 bases lying between them. CDR1 and CDR2 (germline): ENHRY, SYGVKD. The CDR3 runs to 14 residues.

This clonotype appeared many times. The V and J genes are TRBV20-1 and TRBJ2-7; TRBD1 might be the D (10 bases). The CDR3 is 15 residues long. CDR1 and CDR2 (germline): DFQATT, SNEGSKA (reference sequence). V shed 6 bases and J shed 5 bases, with 23 bases lying between them. CDR3 in amino acids: CSARRGGQGFDEQYF. For the CDR3, the DNA is TGCAGTGCCAGGCGGGGGGGACAGGGGTTCGACGAGCAGTACTTC.